The clone carrying this TCR beta chain was recorded many times. Its target is unknown. This sample is drawn from a study of T cells in Graves' hyperthyroidism and ophthalmopathy. The V and J ends lost 3 bases and 4 bases respectively, with 9 bases between them. The CDR3 is 13 amino acids. Germline lookup yields CDR1 SNHLY and CDR2 FYNNEI. Whole-study results and caveats: Before onset, ophthalmopathy was predicted by the model a median about 6.2 months earlier.

The TCR beta CDR3 regions underwent amplification using RNA transcripts as the source. The HTBI set primed first-round TCR CDR3 RT-PCR. TCRdb processed the multiplex PCR reads anew with MiXCR; each CDR3 protein has one entry. There are 300,000 to 400,000 distinct CDR3 sequences in the sample; approximately 18% occur only once, and about half lies in the top ten. Patients aged 18 to 65 had newly diagnosed hyperthyroidism of under 2 months' duration. Material: blood. The chain recombines TRBV2 with TRBJ2-5; TRBD2 is a possible D gene (5 bases). This clonotype originated in a woman aged 50 to 60 with Graves' hyperthyroidism. CDR3: CASSDEGGETQYF. CDR3 nucleotide sequence: TGTGCCAGCAGTGATGAGGGCGGAGAGACCCAGTACTTC. The full variable domain, with the rest looked up from reference TRBV2 and TRBJ2-5, is EPEVTQTPSHQVTQMGQEVILRCVPISNHLYFYWYRQILGQKVEFLVSFYNNEISEKSEIFDDQFSVERPDGSNFTLKIRSTKLEDSAMYFCASSDEGGETQYFGPGTRLLVL.